In this sample, the clone carrying this T cell receptor beta chain turned up many times. Its antigen is still unknown. This entry is derived from a study of neurological immune-mediated disorders. The V segment lost 3 bases and the J segment 5 bases; nucleotides outside the gene matches: 4. CDR3 size: 15 residues. CDR1 SGHTA and CDR2 FQGNSA come from the germline V gene. Findings of the study overall: HTLV-1-associated myelopathy showed the most TCR clonal expansion; multiple sclerosis the least, below healthy controls. No sharing of CDR3 amino acid sequences was observed among expanded clones across subjects, suggesting private repertoires in all groups.

The cDNA was generated by 5'RACE with 10-nucleotide random UMIs. TCRdb reprocessed the 5' RACE reads via MiXCR and lists one record per CDR3 protein. Of roughly 50,000 distinct CDR3 sequences in the sample, just under 4.5% were seen once. The clonotype originates from a woman in her sixties or seventies with multiple sclerosis. Sequencing used PBMCs. V gene TRBV7-2 combines with J gene TRBJ2-5; 12 nucleotides agree with TRBD2. The CDR3 reads CASSLTSGSPETQYF. CDR3 nucleotides: TGTGCCAGCAGCTTGACTAGCGGGAGCCCTGAGACCCAGTACTTC.